Shown below are 25 T cell receptor beta chains from a single sample sequenced in a study of cytomegalovirus exposure and HLA in healthy donors. In the PCR, 60 Vbeta and 13 Jbeta primers were used. TCRdb keeps only in-frame clones here, not all; method: immunoSEQ multiplex PCR. The repertoire holds tens of thousands of clones, about 66% seen once, with 4.9% in the top ten. Source material: PBMCs. The receptors derive from a man in his fifties or sixties in good health and CMV-seropositive.

This clone has only a few counts. This rearrangement joins TRBV7-9 to TRBJ2-7; weak D call: TRBD2 (5 bases). This CDR3 is built from 13 residues. With 11 bases removed from V and 0 bases from J, the gap between germline ends came to 14 bases. Germline values: CDR1 SEHNR, CDR2 FQNEAQ (reference sequence). The DNA of the CDR3 is TGTGCCCTTGATAGGGCGGGCTCCTACGAGCAGTACTTC. Translated, it gives CALDRAGSYEQYF.

V usage is TRBV9 and J usage is TRBJ2-1; a weak D match, TRBD2 (6 bases). The CDR3 contains 19 residues. Germline values: CDR1 SGDLS, CDR2 YYNGEE. Trimming shortened V by 0 bases and J by 0 bases, and 19 bases separated the two germline ends. The CDR3 region is CASSVDPFLAGSSYNEQFF. In nucleotides, the CDR3 is TGTGCCAGCAGCGTAGACCCTTTCCTTGCGGGGAGCTCCTACAATGAGCAGTTCTTC.

The chain couples TRBV2 to TRBJ1-4, with a tentative D call TRBD1 (5 bases). The CDR3 is made up of 13 amino acids. Trimming took off 6 bases at V and 5 bases at J, with 10 bases between the two ends. Per the germline V gene, CDR1 is SNHLY and CDR2 is FYNNEI. The DNA for the CDR3 is TGTGCCAGCAGGGCGGACACAAATGAAAAACTGTTTTTT. It codes for CASRADTNEKLFF.

A few counts support this clone. This chain links TRBV7-9 with TRBJ2-1; 10 bases fit TRBD2. Germline-derived CDR1 and CDR2 are SEHNR and FQNEAQ (reference sequence). The CDR3 runs 14 residues. With V trimmed by 8 bases and J by 4 bases, 5 bases remained unmatched. The CDR3 bases are TGTGCCAGCGCCAGGACTAGCGGATACAATGAGCAGTTCTTC. Amino acids: CASARTSGYNEQFF.

J is TRBJ2-7 and V is TRBV6-1; 9 bases agree with TRBD1. Germline CDR1 and CDR2: MNHNS and SASEGT. This CDR3 comprises 14 residues. V was pared by 5 bases and J by 4 bases, with 6 bases of the junction left unmatched. DNA for the CDR3: TGTGCCAGCAGTCCGGGACAGGGCAGGTACGAGCAGTACTTC. This codes for CASSPGQGRYEQYF.

The chain combines TRBV6-6 with TRBJ2-2; D may be TRBD2 (6 bases). The CDR3 has 13 residues. V was shortened by 4 bases and J by 7 bases, with 10 bases between the two germline ends. Germline CDR1 is MNHNY and CDR2 is SVGAGI (reference sequence). DNA of the CDR3: TGTGCCAGCAGTTCTCGGGAGTACGGGGAGCTGTTTTTT. Residues: CASSSREYGELFF.

The chain employs TRBV2 and TRBJ2-5; D is undetermined. The V end was cut by 5 bases, the J end by 4 bases, with 5 bases between. The CDR3 is 11 amino acids. Looked up from germline, CDR1 is SNHLY and CDR2 is FYNNEI. The DNA of the CDR3 is TGTGCCAGCAGTTACAGAGAGACCCAGTACTTC. Residues: CASSYRETQYF.

The rearrangement links TRBV2 to TRBJ1-6; D is uncertain. Germline loops: CDR1 SNHLY, CDR2 FYNNEI. V was trimmed by 3 bases and J by 0 bases, leaving 15 bases between them. The CDR3 sequence is 18 residues long. CDR3 sequence: CASSDNDWSSSYNSPLHF. Here the CDR3 DNA reads TGTGCCAGCAGTGATAACGATTGGTCGAGCTCCTATAATTCACCCCTCCACTTT.

Comments on this clone: At one of its ends the junction is not consistent with the germline gene, which may arise from a read error. This chain connects TRBV7-9 to TRBJ1-1; 7 bases match TRBD1. CDR3 length equals 12 residues. Germline V gives CDR1 SEHNR, CDR2 FQNEAQ (reference sequence). CDR3 protein: CSSSLGGREAFF. The CDR3 DNA follows: TGTTCCAGCAGCTTAGGGGGCAGGGAAGCTTTCTTT.

This chain joins TRBV29-1 and TRBJ2-2, with a tentative D call TRBD2 (5 bases). V was trimmed by 4 bases and J by 1 base, leaving 7 bases between them. This CDR3 spans 13 amino acids. Germline CDR1 reads SQVTM; CDR2 reads ANQGSEA. CDR3 in DNA: TGCAGCGTTGCCGGGATGAACACCGGGGAGCTGTTTTTT. It specifies CSVAGMNTGELFF.

This rearrangement joins TRBV29-1 to TRBJ2-2, with 7 bases aligning to TRBD1. The germline V gene encodes CDR1 SQVTM and CDR2 ANQGSEA. Germline trimming cut 8 bases from V and 0 bases from J; bases unmatched to any gene: 3. There are 13 residues in the CDR3. CDR3 residues: CSSGTANTGELFF. As DNA, the CDR3 is TGCAGCTCCGGGACAGCGAACACCGGGGAGCTGTTTTTT.

The chain couples TRBV18 to TRBJ2-5; D not certain. Germline values: CDR1 KGHSH, CDR2 LQKENI. Between the trimmed V and J ends, which lost 0 bases and 3 bases, there was a span of 5 bases. The CDR3 covers 13 residues. Here the CDR3 DNA reads TGTGCCAGCTCACCACCGGCAGAAGAGACCCAGTACTTC. It encodes CASSPPAEETQYF.

The V call is TRBV11-1, the J call TRBJ2-7, with D possibly TRBD2 on 7 matching bases. V lost 1 base to trimming and J lost 3 bases, with 16 bases between them. Germline loops: CDR1 SGHAT, CDR2 FQDESV (reference sequence). The CDR3 is 16 amino acids. CDR3 protein: CASSLEGDYEYYEQYF. The CDR3 nucleotides read TGTGCCAGCAGCTTAGAGGGGGACTACGAATACTACGAGCAGTACTTC.

V usage is TRBV5-1 and J usage is TRBJ1-6; the D is unclear. Germline V gives CDR1 SGHRS, CDR2 YFSETQ. CDR3 size: 16 residues. Trimming took 0 bases from V and 0 from J, leaving 7 bases between them. The CDR3 region is CASSLETSSYNSPLHF. Written as DNA, the CDR3 is TGCGCCAGCAGCTTGGAAACGAGCTCCTATAATTCACCCCTCCACTTT.

This chain connects TRBV30 to TRBJ2-7; no firm D call. The V end lost 0 bases, the J end lost 5 bases, and 11 bases lay between the germline ends. This CDR3 comprises 13 residues. Per the germline V gene, CDR1 is GTSNPN and CDR2 is SVGIG (reference sequence). The CDR3 region has the DNA TGTGCCTGGAGTGTGGTTAGCATCGACGAGCAGTACTTC. As protein: CAWSVVSIDEQYF.

The sample holds a few counts of this clone. This chain links TRBV11-2 with TRBJ2-7, with TRBD1 matching 8 bases. This CDR3 is 14 amino acids long. Germline trimming cut 3 bases from V and 4 bases from J; bases unmatched to any gene: 5. Looked up from germline, CDR1 is SGHAT and CDR2 is FQNNGV. CDR3 DNA: TGTGCCAGCAGCTTTGCAGGGGGCGGATACGAGCAGTACTTC. It is translated as CASSFAGGGYEQYF. Supplemented by reference TRBV11-2 and TRBJ2-7, the full variable domain reads EAGVAQSPRYKIIEKRQSVAFWCNPISGHATLYWYQQILGQGPKLLIQFQNNGVVDDSQLPKDRFSAERLKGVDSTLKIQPAKLEDSAVYLCASSFAGGGYEQYFGPGTRLTVT.

The sample holds one count of this clone. The chain joins TRBV7-9 to TRBJ2-1; D perhaps matches TRBD1 (6 bases). With 0 bases removed from V and 6 bases from J, the gap between germline ends came to 15 bases. The germline gives CDR1 SEHNR, CDR2 FQNEAQ (reference sequence). The CDR3 has 16 residues. In DNA form, the CDR3 reads TGTGCCAGCAGCTTAGCGTCGACAGGTTTCAGCAATGAGCAGTTCTTC. Translating it yields CASSLASTGFSNEQFF.

The chain recombines TRBV7-2 with TRBJ2-3; possible D gene TRBD2, 6 bases. CDR1 SGHTA and CDR2 FQGNSA come from the germline V gene. This CDR3 region has 15 residues. Trimming pared 5 bases from V and 2 bases from J, leaving 14 bases between. This CDR3 reads CASSVNAGITDTQYF. The CDR3 coding sequence is TGTGCCAGCAGCGTTAACGCGGGGATCACAGATACGCAGTATTTT.

V gene TRBV30 combines with J gene TRBJ2-7; D may be TRBD1 (6 bases). The germline V and J ends were trimmed by 5 bases and 2 bases, with 13 bases remaining between them. Looked up from germline, CDR1 is GTSNPN and CDR2 is SVGIG (reference sequence). There are 13 residues in the CDR3. The CDR3 nucleotides are TGTGCCTGGGCAGTTTCAGGGGCCTACGAGCAGTACTTC. As protein: CAWAVSGAYEQYF.

This chain joins TRBV2 and TRBJ1-3; possible D gene TRBD1, 5 bases. This CDR3 is built from 14 residues. Germline V gene sequence: CDR1 SNHLY, CDR2 FYNNEI. Trimming stripped 3 bases from V and 2 bases from J, with 8 bases between. CDR3 loop: CASSDGGTGNTIYF. The CDR3 region has the DNA TGTGCCAGCAGTGACGGGGGGACTGGAAACACCATATATTTT.

This clone was recorded a few times. This chain connects TRBV4-1 to TRBJ2-7; no clear D gene. This CDR3 spans 13 amino acids. The V gene's germline CDR1 is MGHRA and CDR2 YSYEKL. Trimming left V 0 bases short and J 4 bases short, with 7 bases between. The CDR3 DNA reads TGCGCCAGCAGCCAAGACAGAAGATACGAGCAGTACTTC. Translating gives CASSQDRRYEQYF.

This chain links TRBV11-2 with TRBJ2-3; TRBD2 agrees at 7 bases. The V gene end was trimmed by 1 base and the J gene end by 6 bases; junction bases not matched to a gene: 1. The length of the CDR3 is 13 residues. Germline V CDR1 and CDR2: SGHAT, FQNNGV. The CDR3 DNA follows: TGTGCCAGCAGCTTAGGGACTAGGGATACGCAGTATTTT. This encodes CASSLGTRDTQYF.

The chain recombines TRBV29-1 with TRBJ1-3; no reliable D call. The CDR3 spans 19 residues. V lost 2 bases, J lost 4 bases, and 27 bases lay in between. Germline V gene sequence: CDR1 SQVTM, CDR2 ANQGSEA. In DNA, the CDR3 is TGCAGCGTTGAAAGCCCCACCACCCCAAAATATTCTCCGGGAAACACCATATATTTT. Protein product: CSVESPTTPKYSPGNTIYF.

This clone was observed a few times. The J gene is TRBJ1-5, the V gene TRBV30; D perhaps matches TRBD1 (6 bases). Germline V gives CDR1 GTSNPN, CDR2 SVGIG (reference sequence). The CDR3 runs 13 residues. V lost 2 bases and J lost 3, with 8 bases in between. CDR3 sequence reads: CAWSHRANQPQHF. The CDR3 DNA sequence: TGTGCCTGGAGTCACAGGGCCAATCAGCCCCAGCATTTT.

This clone rates as medium-sized (0.01 to 0.1%). The V call is TRBV4-3, the J call TRBJ2-7; D is uncertain. The length of the CDR3 is 15 residues. V was shortened by 0 bases and J by 5 bases, with 14 bases between the two germline ends. Germline CDR1 is LGHNA and CDR2 is YSLEER. The CDR3 region is CASSQDPAGRDEQYF. The CDR3 DNA reads as TGCGCCAGCAGCCAAGATCCCGCTGGTAGAGACGAGCAGTACTTC.